These T cell receptor beta chains were read from a single sample in a study of vaccination effects on CD4 cells after COVID-19. Some clones are missing from TCRdb's copy, which holds only in-frame ones; the method was immunoSEQ multiplex PCR. The table lists around 71,000 clones, over 65% of them singletons. Their recognized antigens are unknown. The material was CD4+ T cells from PBMCs cultured with HCoV-OC43 spike peptides, obtained before COVID-19 vaccination. Source of these receptors: a human donor who received a COVID-19 vaccine. The conserved cysteine and the conserved F or W are not part of the CDR3 here.

v_call: TRBV5-6; j_call: TRBJ1-3; cdr3_aa: ASSDSGLGNTIY
v_call: TRBV11-2; j_call: TRBJ1-3; cdr3_aa: ASSLDRGPGNTIY
v_call: TRBV18; j_call: TRBJ2-3; cdr3_aa: ASSRARGAHTDTQY
v_call: TRBV3-1/TRBV3-2; j_call: TRBJ1-3; cdr3_aa: ASSLGGGNTIY
v_call: TRBV5-1; j_call: TRBJ2-3; cdr3_aa: ASSPIAGGSTDTQY
v_call: TRBV5-1; j_call: TRBJ2-2; cdr3_aa: ASSFGQGDAGELF
v_call: TRBV10-2; j_call: TRBJ1-2; cdr3_aa: ASGTADYGYT
v_call: TRBV27; j_call: TRBJ1-5; cdr3_aa: ASSSGLVGSNQPQH
v_call: TRBV7-9; j_call: TRBJ2-5; cdr3_aa: ASSSQGGAEETQY
v_call: TRBV3-1/TRBV3-2; j_call: TRBJ2-3; cdr3_aa: ASSQSRDTQY
v_call: TRBV6-6; j_call: TRBJ2-1; cdr3_aa: ASSYGGGSAEQF
v_call: TRBV19; j_call: TRBJ1-2; cdr3_aa: ASSRLGGYGYT
v_call: TRBV24-1; j_call: TRBJ2-2; cdr3_aa: ATSDLVGARGAGELF
v_call: TRBV2; j_call: TRBJ2-4; cdr3_aa: ASSEVRDLFDNIQY
v_call: TRBV6-6; j_call: TRBJ1-6; cdr3_aa: ASSHRKEPTHNSPLH
v_call: TRBV7-2; j_call: TRBJ1-5; cdr3_aa: ASSARTGRDQPQH
v_call: TRBV5-1; j_call: TRBJ2-3; cdr3_aa: ASSTVEGTDTQY
v_call: TRBV2; j_call: TRBJ1-5; cdr3_aa: ASSLQGTRQPQH
v_call: TRBV7-8; j_call: TRBJ1-1; cdr3_aa: ASRKTRDTLNTEAF
v_call: TRBV7-9; j_call: TRBJ1-4; cdr3_aa: ASSRQGNEKLF
v_call: TRBV12-5; j_call: TRBJ2-6; cdr3_aa: ASGKAREVAGANVLT
v_call: TRBV2; j_call: TRBJ1-1; cdr3_aa: ASRGVLNTEAF